This entry features one T cell receptor beta chain sequence. As yet, its antigen is unknown. As the method of synthesis, 5'RACE template switching with UMIs yielded TCR beta cDNA. TCRdb reprocessed the 5' RACE reads; each CDR3 protein has one entry and no DNA is given. In all, the sample yields roughly 170,000 distinct CDR3 sequences. This entry is derived from a study of T cells expressing NK-cell markers. Study information: The study sequenced eight donors, seven HCMV-seropositive and one seronegative. General study findings and limits: Where a few donors were concerned, these clonotypes also led the CD3+CD56-NKG2C+ fraction. CD8+ T cells in roughly six donors included dominant NKG2C+ clonotypes at about 1.0-7.5%.

Germline V lookup: CDR1 SGHNT, CDR2 YENEEA. The CDR3 extends over 12 amino acids. This TCR was sampled from a woman between 18 and 70 years old in good health. This chain connects TRBV11-3 to TRBJ2-1. Material for sequencing was blood T cells: a sorted CD56 or NKG2C T cell subset, CD4+ or CD8+ T cells, or bulk PBMC T cells (not recorded which). The CDR3 protein is CASSSAHNEQFF.